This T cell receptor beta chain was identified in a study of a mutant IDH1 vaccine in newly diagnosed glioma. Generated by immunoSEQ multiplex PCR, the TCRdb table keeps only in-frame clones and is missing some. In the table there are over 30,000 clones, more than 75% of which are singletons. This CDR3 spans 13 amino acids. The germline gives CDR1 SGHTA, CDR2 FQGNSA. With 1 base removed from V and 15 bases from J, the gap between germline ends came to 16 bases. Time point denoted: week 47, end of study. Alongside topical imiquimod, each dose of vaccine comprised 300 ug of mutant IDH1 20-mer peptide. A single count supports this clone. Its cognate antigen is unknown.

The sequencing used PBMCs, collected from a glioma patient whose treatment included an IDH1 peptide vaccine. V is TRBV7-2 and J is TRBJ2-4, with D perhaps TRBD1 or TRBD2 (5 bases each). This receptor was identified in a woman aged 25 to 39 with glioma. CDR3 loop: CASSLGRAEGSYF. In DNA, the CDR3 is TGTGCCAGCAGCTTAGGTAGGGCCGAGGGGTCGTACTTC.